The 18 T cell receptor beta chains below come from one sample, sequenced in a study of shared clonotypes between healthy human individuals. Sequencing used immunoSEQ multiplex PCR; TCRdb keeps in-frame clones, though not all of them. The sample lists more than 2 million clones; 90% to 95% were seen once. CD8 cells regarded as naive lacked CD45RO, were positively chosen for CCR7, and omitted terminally differentiated effector memory CD45RA+ cells. Sample: naive CD8+ T cells from PBMCs. The receptors originated from a man aged 18 to 30 in good health. Some clones in this sample may be carry-over from other donors' samples.

V usage is TRBV29-1 and J usage is TRBJ1-3, with TRBD1 identical over 10 bases. CDR1 is SQVTM and CDR2 is ANQGSEA in the germline V gene. V dropped 7 bases and J dropped 1; count of bases not matched to a gene: 4. The CDR3 covers 14 residues. For the CDR3, the DNA is TGCAGCGCGGGACAGGGGTTTTCTGGAAACACCATATATTTT. Protein: CSAGQGFSGNTIYF.

The CDR3 DNA follows: TGTGCCAGCAGCGGAGGACTAGCTGGGCAGTTCTTC. It encodes CASSGGLAGQFF. This rearrangement joins TRBV5-6 to TRBJ2-1; TRBD2 agrees at 8 bases. CDR3 length: 12 residues. Trimming took 4 bases from V and 12 from J; bases not matched to a gene: 6. Germline CDR1 and CDR2: SGHDT and YYEEEE.

The V call is TRBV29-1, the J call TRBJ1-1; possible D gene TRBD1, 5 bases. The V end lost 5 bases, the J end lost 1 base, and 11 bases lay between the germline ends. The CDR3 has 13 residues. Per germline, CDR1 SQVTM and CDR2 ANQGSEA. The CDR3 reads CSVPGSANTEAFF. The CDR3 DNA sequence: TGCAGCGTTCCAGGGTCCGCGAACACTGAAGCTTTCTTT.

The CDR3 DNA follows: TGCGCCAGCACCAAGCGGGAGGGCGACCCCGGGGAGCTGTTTTTT. Encoded protein: CASTKREGDPGELFF. This chain joins TRBV5-1 and TRBJ2-2, with TRBD2 identical over 10 bases. CDR1 SGHRS and CDR2 YFSETQ come from the germline V gene. This CDR3 comprises 15 residues. V was clipped by 6 bases and J by 6 bases; unmatched bases: 8.

This clone occurred once. The V and J genes are TRBV7-2 and TRBJ2-5, with a weak D call TRBD2 (5 bases). CDR3 length: 15 amino acids. V shed 1 base and J shed 4 bases, with 13 bases lying between them. The V gene's germline CDR1 is SGHTA and CDR2 FQGNSA. The CDR3 nucleotides read TGTGCCAGCAGCTTAGGGACTTTTCGGTCAGAGACCCAGTACTTC. It specifies CASSLGTFRSETQYF.

The rearrangement uses TRBV21-1 and TRBJ1-5. TRBV21-1 is a documented pseudogene. CDR3 length equals 14 residues. CDR3 region: CASSKEGKTRAQHF. The CDR3 nucleotides read TGTGCCAGCAGCAAAGAGGGCAAGACACGGGCCCAGCATTTT.

The chain carries TRBV9 and TRBJ2-7; TRBD2 matches at 7 bases. CDR3 length: 16 residues. The germline V gene encodes CDR1 SGDLS and CDR2 YYNGEE. V trimming: 4 bases; J trimming: 2 bases; junction bases outside the gene matches: 12. This CDR3 is CASSKTPSGTAYEQYF. CDR3 nucleotide sequence: TGTGCCAGCAGCAAAACCCCTAGCGGCACCGCCTACGAGCAGTACTTC.

As to this clone: The junction departs from the called germline gene at one end, perhaps through a read error. The CDR3 DNA reads TGTGCCAGCAGCTTAGCGACCCAGGGTGGGGATGTCTCCTTC. Its translation: CASSLATQGGDVSF. The rearrangement links TRBV7-9 to TRBJ1-2; D may be TRBD1 (5 bases). The CDR3 extends over 14 amino acids. The germline V gene encodes CDR1 SEHNR and CDR2 FQNEAQ (reference sequence).

The V call is TRBV28, the J call TRBJ2-5; D not certain. The CDR3 extends over 17 amino acids. Per germline, CDR1 MDHEN and CDR2 SYDVKM. With 5 bases removed from V and 1 base from J, the gap between germline ends came to 20 bases. This CDR3 is CASSLLTLSETQETQYF. DNA for the CDR3: TGTGCCAGCAGTCTACTTACTCTCAGCGAAACCCAAGAGACCCAGTACTTC.

The J gene is TRBJ2-7, the V gene TRBV9; no firm D call. V dropped 3 bases and J dropped 1 base, with 11 bases sitting between them. Germline V lookup: CDR1 SGDLS, CDR2 YYNGEE. The CDR3 contains 14 residues. The chain's CDR3 is CASSGGPKSYEQYF. For the CDR3, the DNA is TGTGCCAGCAGCGGTGGTCCGAAATCCTACGAGCAGTACTTC. Full variable domain (outside the CDR3, taken from reference TRBV9 and TRBJ2-7): DSGVTQTPKHLITATGQRVTLRCSPRSGDLSVYWYQQSLDQGLQFLIQYYNGEERAKGNILERFSAQQFPDLHSELNLSSLELGDSALYFCASSGGPKSYEQYFGPGTRLTVT.

V usage is TRBV14 and J usage is TRBJ2-3; 9 positions match TRBD2. Germline trimming cut 2 bases from V and 4 bases from J; bases unmatched to any gene: 4. The CDR3 is made up of 15 amino acids. The germline gives CDR1 SGHDN, CDR2 FVKESK. The CDR3 loop reads CASSQRVAGADTQYF. DNA of the CDR3: TGTGCCAGCAGCCAAAGGGTAGCGGGAGCAGATACGCAGTATTTT. Full variable domain (outside the CDR3, taken from reference TRBV14 and TRBJ2-3): EAGVTQFPSHSVIEKGQTVTLRCDPISGHDNLYWYRRVMGKEIKFLLHFVKESKQDESGMPNNRFLAERTGGTYSTLKVQPAELEDSGVYFCASSQRVAGADTQYFGPGTRLTVL.

J is TRBJ1-2 and V is TRBV21-1; the DNA was not used to check the table's D call, TRBD1. TRBV21-1 is a pseudogene segment. The CDR3 is 14 amino acids. CDR3 sequence: CASSNWTGDYGYTF. DNA of the CDR3: TGTGCCAGCAGCAATTGGACAGGGGACTATGGCTACACCTTC.

The rearrangement uses TRBV9 and TRBJ2-7; 9 bases align to TRBD2. TRBJ2-1 matches the DNA end more closely, so the J call is doubtful. CDR1 is SGDLS, CDR2 YYNGEE, per germline. The CDR3 has 17 residues. The CDR3 nucleotides are TGTGCCAGCAGCGTCAGTGGCGGGAGGGTATCCTACAATGAGCAGTTCTTC. It encodes CASSVSGGRVSYNEQFF.

Points on this clone: At the DNA level, this CDR3 is encoded by other sequences in the same sample as well. The chain carries TRBV27 and TRBJ2-1; no definite D call. V was cut by 2 bases and J by 0 bases, with 8 bases left in between. CDR3 length: 15 amino acids. Germline CDR1 and CDR2: MNHEY and SMNVEV (reference sequence). In nucleotides, the CDR3 is TGTGCCAGCAGTTTAAGGGCTAGCTCCTACAATGAGCAGTTCTTC. As protein: CASSLRASSYNEQFF.

CDR3 DNA: TGTGCCAGCAGCGTAGAGGCTAGCGGGAACACAGATACGCAGTATTTT. Translated, it gives CASSVEASGNTDTQYF. The V gene is TRBV9, the J gene TRBJ2-3, with 9 nucleotides matching TRBD2. Germline-derived CDR1 and CDR2 are SGDLS and YYNGEE. The CDR3 consists of 16 residues. Trimming at V came to 0 bases and at J to 2 bases, leaving 4 bases not matched to a gene.

This chain's CDR3 is CASSSTSGFEVEQFF. CDR3 sequence (DNA): TGTGCCAGCAGCTCTACTAGCGGCTTTGAGGTTGAGCAGTTCTTC. J is TRBJ2-1 and V is TRBV5-4; 8 bases fit TRBD2. Germline loops: CDR1 SGHNT, CDR2 YYREEE (reference sequence). This CDR3 contains 15 residues. Trimming removed 3 bases from V and 9 bases from J; junction bases left unmatched: 11.

This chain links TRBV18 with TRBJ2-5, with 11 bases aligning to TRBD2. The CDR3 has 14 amino acids. V was clipped by 3 bases and J by 5 bases; unmatched bases: 2. Germline values: CDR1 KGHSH, CDR2 LQKENI. The CDR3 sequence: CASSPASGRETQYF. The DNA for the CDR3 is TGTGCCAGCTCACCGGCTAGCGGGAGGGAGACCCAGTACTTC.

This chain joins TRBV4-1 and TRBJ1-3; a weak D match, TRBD1 (5 bases). The CDR3 consists of 15 residues. Per germline, CDR1 MGHRA and CDR2 YSYEKL. V was cut by 0 bases and J by 4 bases, with 10 bases left in between. CDR3 loop: CASSQDMGDGNTIYF. As DNA, the CDR3 is TGCGCCAGCAGCCAAGATATGGGGGACGGAAACACCATATATTTT.